Listed below are T cell receptor beta chains from one sample, sequenced in a study of blood T cell repertoires in COVID-19. Libraries were prepared by immunoSEQ multiplex PCR; TCRdb keeps only in-frame clonotypes and omits some of them. The sample includes over 45,000 clones, approximately 88% of them seen just once. Sequences were obtained from peripheral blood. These receptor sequences come from a man in his 70s with acute or convalescent COVID-19. Both conserved end residues are trimmed from each CDR3. Each record gives: J gene, CDR3 length, V gene, clone size, CDR3 protein. Clone size is given for some rows only: seen once, a few or many times, or a class if the clone is expanded.

>TRBJ1-4|14|TRBV15|-
ATSRSPGQGNEKLF
>TRBJ2-7|12|TRBV6-5|few
ASSFDRATYEQY
>TRBJ1-2|12|TRBV4-2|-
ASSPVGTAYGYT
>TRBJ1-1|13|TRBV5-8|few
ASSLLVTENTEAF
>TRBJ2-1|12|TRBV5-4|-
ASSLEQAYNEQF
>TRBJ2-5|13|TRBV10-1|-
ASSERQQGSETQY
>TRBJ2-6|17|TRBV11-2|-
ASRSVRAALSSGANVLT
>TRBJ2-1|15|TRBV5-4|-
ASSGGLAGAVGNEQF
>TRBJ1-1|13|TRBV9|-
ASSVGPGQGTEAF
>TRBJ2-7|12|TRBV6-5|-
ASRPIREAYEQY
>TRBJ1-5|14|TRBV11-2|-
ASSLEQGLFWQPQH
>TRBJ2-1|13|TRBV7-3|-
ASRPTGTASNEQF
>TRBJ1-2|12|TRBV5-6|-
ASSLFRGYYGYT
>TRBJ2-3|12|TRBV2|-
ASSVEGITDTQY
>TRBJ2-7|13|TRBV7-2|-
ASSFSPGASYEQY
>TRBJ1-4|16|TRBV7-8|-
ASSSVRTLWTGTEKLF
>TRBJ2-7|13|TRBV5-4|-
ASSSVGGRSYEQY
>TRBJ1-1|13|TRBV6-2/TRBV6-3|-
ASSSRTGMGTEAF
>TRBJ2-3|17|TRBV29-1|-
SIRQFRSGGRGVTDTQY
>TRBJ1-1|13|TRBV19|-
ASRLRIQGITEAF
>TRBJ2-7|10|TRBV6-5|-
ASRRDTGWQY
>TRBJ2-1|14|TRBV7-9|-
ASSLFPGLAGDEQF
>TRBJ1-5|14|TRBV5-5|few
ASSEQGTRGNQPQH
>TRBJ1-2|10|TRBV5-1|-
ASSLGGRGYT
>TRBJ1-5|14|TRBV5-5|-
ASSPFPGGGSQPQH
>TRBJ1-2|9|TRBV29-1|many
SVSEGEGYT
>TRBJ1-4|13|TRBV5-1|-
ASSLGQGGGEKLF
>TRBJ1-5|12|TRBV5-5|-
ASNSGDQGQPQH
>TRBJ2-2|14|TRBV19|-
ASGTSGRVVAGELF
>TRBJ2-7|13|TRBV7-8|-
ASSLDGTGAYEQY
>TRBJ1-5|10|TRBV12-3/TRBV12-4|few
ASRGFGQPQH
>TRBJ2-1|19|TRBV11-3|-
ASSLDPLGLAGGHFYNEQF
>TRBJ1-5|11|TRBV7-9|once
ASSGNRGQPQH
>TRBJ2-3|10|TRBV12-3/TRBV12-4|-
ASNQGADTQY
>TRBJ1-1|12|TRBV19|-
ASSIDLVNTEAF
>TRBJ2-5|12|TRBV29-1|-
SVVGGRAEETQY
>TRBJ2-5|11|TRBV6-5|-
ATSDRAPETQY
>TRBJ2-3|13|TRBV19|-
ASRRGSEAADTQY
>TRBJ2-5|11|TRBV3-1/TRBV3-2|-
ASSLRGGRAQY
>TRBJ2-6|13|TRBV11-2|-
ASSRAGQGANVLT
>TRBJ2-1|15|TRBV9|-
ASSVGLAGGRFNEQF